This record covers a single T cell receptor beta chain. As yet, its antigen is unknown. The CDR3 is made up of 16 amino acids. V lost 2 bases to trimming and J lost 0 bases; unmatched junction nucleotides: 6. The germline V gene has CDR1 MNHEY and CDR2 SVGAGI. This entry belongs to a study of blood T cells in healthy people across ages. General study findings and limits: It was not possible, with unsorted PBMCs, to conclusively compare naive and antigen-experienced cells. Roughly linear declines in TCR beta diversity per million T cells occurred with age.

A second PCR of roughly 7 to 11 cycles used a sample-barcoded 5' primer and a J-beta primer mix. The template-switch adaptor, which had 12 random nucleotides, put a tag on each cDNA molecule. All samples gave at least 2.5 million CDR3-containing paired-end reads. MiXCR, applied by TCRdb to the 5' RACE reads, yields one record per CDR3 protein. The sample shows over 1,500,000 distinct CDR3 sequences, approximately 50% of them seen only once. The specimen sequenced was blood. The V and J genes are TRBV6-5 and TRBJ1-2; 7 nucleotides match TRBD1. The receptor was isolated from a middle-aged woman in good health. The CDR3 protein is CASSYETRGSNYGYTF. CDR3 coding DNA: TGTGCCAGCAGTTACGAAACCAGGGGGTCTAACTATGGCTACACCTTC.